Below, one T cell receptor (beta chain) is given with its context. The antigen is undetermined. The data were obtained in a study of T cell responses to AZD1222 COVID-19 vaccine. The CDR3 totals 16 residues. The germline V gene encodes CDR1 LGHNA and CDR2 YNFKEQ. The ends lost 1 base at V and 4 bases at J; junction bases unmatched: 6. Here immunoSEQ multiplex PCR was the method, and the copy in TCRdb shows in-frame clones only, minus some. The sample carries about 120,000 clones, 92% recorded once. Study-level findings and limits: The breadth and depth of Spike-specific TCRs increased once two AZD1222 doses had been given.

The chain has TRBV4-2 and TRBJ2-1; 8 nucleotides agree with TRBD2. The sequence came from an adult in good health. The sample was peripheral blood, taken on day 0 of AZD1222 vaccination. The CDR3: CASSQVFRGGYNEQFF. The CDR3 DNA reads TGTGCCAGCAGCCAAGTTTTTCGGGGGGGTTACAATGAGCAGTTCTTC.